The 12 T cell receptor beta chains presented below share a single source sample, sequenced in a study of PD-1 and CTLA-4 blockade in melanoma. Generated by immunoSEQ multiplex PCR, the TCRdb table keeps only in-frame clones and is missing some. In the table there are 20,000 to 25,000 clones, around 88% of which are singletons. This specimen was CD8+ T cells from peripheral blood, taken before anti-PD-1 treatment. Receptor source: a human donor with melanoma.

In this sample, this clone turned up a few times. In the same sample, other DNA sequences code for this CDR3. This CDR3 reads CASSEGGQGNYGYTF. The DNA of the CDR3 is TGTGCCAGCAGTGAAGGCGGACAGGGTAACTATGGCTACACCTTC. The chain recombines TRBV6-1 with TRBJ1-2; 8 bases line up with TRBD1. CDR3 length: 15 residues. CDR1 is MNHNS, CDR2 SASEGT, per germline. Trimming cost V 1 base and J 1 base; bases outside gene matches: 2.

The CDR3 region is CASSLKAGGNTQYF. The CDR3 bases are TGTGCCAGCAGTTTGAAAGCGGGGGGAAATACGCAGTATTTT. This chain joins TRBV28 and TRBJ2-3; 9 bases agree with TRBD2. Germline CDR1 is MDHEN and CDR2 is SYDVKM. With V trimmed by 3 bases and J by 7 bases, 5 bases remained unmatched. The length of the CDR3 is 14 residues.

The V gene is TRBV7-3, the J gene TRBJ2-1; D remains unclear. This CDR3 is built from 13 residues. Trimming removed 0 bases from V and 3 bases from J, with 3 bases in between. Looked up from germline, CDR1 is SGHTA and CDR2 is FQGTGA. CDR3 loop: CASSLTNYNEQFF. The CDR3 coding sequence is TGTGCCAGCAGCTTAACGAACTACAATGAGCAGTTCTTC.

The chain carries TRBV7-9 and TRBJ2-2; 11 bases match TRBD2. The germline gives CDR1 SEHNR, CDR2 FQNEAQ (reference sequence). The CDR3 is 15 residues long. Trimming took 2 bases from V and 6 from J; bases not matched to a gene: 2. CDR3 loop: CASSLLAGGPGELFF. In DNA form, the CDR3 reads TGTGCCAGCAGCTTACTAGCGGGGGGCCCCGGGGAGCTGTTTTTT.

This sequence joins TRBV4-2 and TRBJ2-7; 10 nucleotides line up with TRBD2. Trimming took 0 bases from V and 6 from J; bases not matched to a gene: 5. CDR1 is LGHNA, CDR2 YNFKEQ, per germline. This CDR3 has 15 residues. The CDR3 loop is CASSQDYGTSVEQYF. CDR3 coding DNA: TGTGCCAGCAGCCAAGATTACGGGACTAGCGTCGAGCAGTACTTC.

V usage is TRBV7-2 and J usage is TRBJ2-7; D gene ambiguous. Germline-derived CDR1 and CDR2 are SGHTA and FQGNSA. CDR3 length: 13 amino acids. Trimming removed 4 bases from V and 0 bases from J, with 7 bases in between. The CDR3 DNA reads TGTGCCAGCAGCTCTCTAAGCTCCTACGAGCAGTACTTC. It is translated as CASSSLSSYEQYF. The whole variable domain, remainder taken from reference TRBV7-2 and TRBJ2-7, is GAGVSQSPSNKVTEKGKDVELRCDPISGHTALYWYRQSLGQGLEFLIYFQGNSAPDKSGLPSDRFSAERTGGSVSTLTIQRTQQEDSAVYLCASSSLSSYEQYFGPGTRLTVT.

This rearrangement joins TRBV7-9 to TRBJ2-2, with no clear D. The germline V gene has CDR1 SEHNR and CDR2 FQNEAQ (reference sequence). V was trimmed by 5 bases and J by 6 bases, leaving 10 bases between them. The CDR3 extends over 13 amino acids. The CDR3, as DNA: TGTGCCAGCAGCGATCGATCCGCCGGGGAGCTGTTTTTT. It yields the protein CASSDRSAGELFF.

The rearrangement links TRBV12-3 or TRBV12-4 to TRBJ2-1, with D uncertain. V gave up 3 bases and J gave up 5 bases, with 8 bases separating them. This CDR3 is built from 13 residues. CDR3 region: CASSFRVDNEQFF. The CDR3 DNA follows: TGTGCCAGCAGTTTTAGGGTAGACAATGAGCAGTTCTTC.

CDR3 nucleotide sequence: TGTGCCAGCAGCTTAGGTGGGGGTAATCAGCCCCAGCATTTT. Translated: CASSLGGGNQPQHF. The genes are TRBV7-9 and TRBJ1-5; tentatively, D is TRBD1 (5 bases). V dropped 1 base and J dropped 4 bases, with 8 bases sitting between them. CDR3 length: 14 amino acids. Germline V gene lookup returns CDR1 SEHNR and CDR2 FQNEAQ (reference sequence).

This clone was recorded only once. V usage is TRBV28 and J usage is TRBJ1-1, with TRBD1 as a possible D gene (5 bases). This CDR3 has 11 residues. The germline V gene has CDR1 MDHEN and CDR2 SYDVKM. Trimming shortened V by 8 bases and J by 7 bases, and 11 bases separated the two germline ends. CDR3 residues: CASEGNYEAFF. The CDR3 coding sequence is TGTGCCAGCGAGGGGAACTATGAAGCTTTCTTT.

This chain uses TRBV7-6 with TRBJ2-7; D is possibly TRBD1 (5 bases). The CDR3 is 14 amino acids. Per the germline V gene, CDR1 is SGHVS and CDR2 is FNYEAQ. The V and J ends lost 5 bases and 6 bases respectively, with 17 bases between them. This chain's CDR3 is CASSPDRPFGEQYF. CDR3 nucleotides: TGTGCCAGCAGCCCAGACAGACCCTTCGGCGAGCAGTACTTC.

The J gene is TRBJ2-3, the V gene TRBV28; 11 nucleotides match TRBD1. CDR1 and CDR2 from the germline V gene are MDHEN and SYDVKM. J was trimmed by 6 bases and V by 1 base; bases with no gene match: 3. The length of the CDR3 is 15 residues. The CDR3 loop is CASSLLGQGADTQYF. CDR3 DNA sequence: TGTGCCAGCAGTTTATTAGGACAGGGGGCGGATACGCAGTATTTT.